This T cell receptor beta chain was sequenced in a study of T cell changes during pregnancy in multiple sclerosis. Sequenced by immunoSEQ multiplex PCR; TCRdb stores in-frame clones only, minus some. The sample shows about 50,000 clones, 92% of them seen only once. V was shortened by 1 base and J by 7 bases, with 24 bases between the two germline ends. The CDR3 spans 17 residues. Germline V lookup: CDR1 SGHRS, CDR2 YFSETQ. The material sequenced was CD4+ T cells from peripheral blood mononuclear cells, taken after pregnancy. The clonotype originates from a female donor with multiple sclerosis, enrolled in a pregnancy study. The chain recombines TRBV5-1 with TRBJ2-7, with D possibly matching TRBD2 (6 bases). For the CDR3, the DNA is TGCGCCAGCAGCTTGTCCGACGCCGCGGGGCGGGTCGAGGAGCAGTACTTC. This sequence encodes CASSLSDAAGRVEEQYF. Together with reference TRBV5-1 and TRBJ2-7, the CDR3 gives the full variable domain: KAGVTQTPRYLIKTRGQQVTLSCSPISGHRSVSWYQQTPGQGLQFLFEYFSETQRNKGNFPGRFSGRQFSNSRSEMNVSTLELGDSALYLCASSLSDAAGRVEEQYFGPGTRLTVT.